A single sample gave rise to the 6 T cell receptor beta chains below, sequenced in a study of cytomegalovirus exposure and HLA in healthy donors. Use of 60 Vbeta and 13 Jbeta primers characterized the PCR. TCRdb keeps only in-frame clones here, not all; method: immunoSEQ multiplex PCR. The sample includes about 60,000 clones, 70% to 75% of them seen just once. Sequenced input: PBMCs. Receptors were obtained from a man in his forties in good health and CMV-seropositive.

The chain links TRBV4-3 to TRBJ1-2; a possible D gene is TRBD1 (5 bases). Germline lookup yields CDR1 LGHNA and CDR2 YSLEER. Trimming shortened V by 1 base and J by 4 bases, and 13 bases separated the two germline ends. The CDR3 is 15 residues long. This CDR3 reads CASSQAGEGTYGYTF. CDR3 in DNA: TGCGCCAGCAGCCAAGCCGGGGAGGGGACCTATGGCTACACCTTC.

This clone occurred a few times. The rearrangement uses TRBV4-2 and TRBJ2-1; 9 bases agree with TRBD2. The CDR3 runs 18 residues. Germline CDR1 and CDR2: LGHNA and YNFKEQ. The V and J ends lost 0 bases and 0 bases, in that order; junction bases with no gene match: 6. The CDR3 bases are TGTGCCAGCAGCCAAGATATAAGCGGGGGGAGCTCCTACAATGAGCAGTTCTTC. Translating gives CASSQDISGGSSYNEQFF.

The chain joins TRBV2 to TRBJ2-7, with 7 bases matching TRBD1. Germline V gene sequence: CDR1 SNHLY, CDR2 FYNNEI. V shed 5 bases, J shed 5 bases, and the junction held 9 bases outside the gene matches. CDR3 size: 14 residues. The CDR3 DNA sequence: TGTGCCAGCAGTCGACAGGGAATCGGCGACGAGCAGTACTTC. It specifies CASSRQGIGDEQYF.

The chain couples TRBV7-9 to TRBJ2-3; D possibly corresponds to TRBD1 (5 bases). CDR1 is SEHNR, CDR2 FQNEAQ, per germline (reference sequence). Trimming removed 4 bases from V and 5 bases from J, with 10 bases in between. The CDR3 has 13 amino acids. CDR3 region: CASSYAGQDTQYF. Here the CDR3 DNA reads TGTGCCAGCAGCTATGCAGGGCAAGATACGCAGTATTTT.

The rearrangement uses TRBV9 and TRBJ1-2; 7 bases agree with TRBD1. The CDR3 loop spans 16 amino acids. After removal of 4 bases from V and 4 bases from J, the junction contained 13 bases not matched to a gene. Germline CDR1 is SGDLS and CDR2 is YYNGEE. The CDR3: CASSTPGTELSYGYTF. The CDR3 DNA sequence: TGTGCCAGCAGCACCCCGGGGACAGAACTTTCCTATGGCTACACCTTC.

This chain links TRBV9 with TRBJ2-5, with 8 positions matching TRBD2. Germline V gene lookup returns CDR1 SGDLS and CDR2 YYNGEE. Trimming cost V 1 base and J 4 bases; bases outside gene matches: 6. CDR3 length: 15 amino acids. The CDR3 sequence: CASSVYGGDRETQYF. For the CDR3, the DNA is TGTGCCAGCAGCGTATACGGGGGGGATAGAGAGACCCAGTACTTC.